This TCR beta chain originates from a study of CD8+ T cells in alopecia areata. In the study overall: Twice a day, 5 to 10 mg of oral tofacitinib was administered to treated patients. Severity of treated patients was scored by affected scalp percentage. Study results and limitations: Tofacitinib significantly reduced both scalp clonality and expanded CD8+ clones among the top 100.

Treatment: oral pan-JAK inhibitor, 5-10 mg twice daily. Both CD4+ and CD8+ T cells were separated by sorting PBMCs. Investigators isolated RNA and reverse transcribed it into cDNA to act as the sequencing template. Libraries were prepared by immunoSEQ multiplex PCR; TCRdb keeps only in-frame clonotypes and omits some of them. Of approximately 220,000 clones in the sample, 35% to 40% were seen once. Regarding this clone: What it recognizes is unknown.

V was pared by 6 bases and J by 8 bases, with 5 bases of the junction left unmatched. Germline CDR1 reads ENHRY; CDR2 reads SYGVKD. This CDR3 comprises 13 residues. The sequencing used CD4+ T cells sorted from blood, collected at week 34, from a patient treated with tofacitinib. The chain combines TRBV10-3 with TRBJ2-1, with 9 bases aligning to TRBD1. The source is a human donor with alopecia areata. The CDR3 bases are TGTGCCATCAGGAATACAGGGGGCGATGAGCAGTTCTTC. It codes for CAIRNTGGDEQFF.